The clone carrying this T cell receptor (beta chain) occurred many times. No antigen is known for it. The data originate from a study of metastatic and nonmetastatic thyroid tumors. Study-wide findings and caveats: For both blood and tumor, malignant thyroid tumors reportedly showed significantly higher TCR beta diversity than benign nodules did.

Ahead of thyroid surgery, no patient had received treatment of any kind. Original data processing: Built for papillary thyroid cancer, a distant-metastasis classifier drew on CDR3 differences across clinicopathological groups. TCRdb ran MiXCR on the PCR reads. The V and J calls, along with clone size, are taken from TCRdb and not from the paper's own processing. The sample contains fewer than 40,000 clones, about 15% of which appear only once. Germline V gene lookup returns CDR1 SGHRS and CDR2 YFSETQ. The CDR3 loop spans 16 amino acids. The ends were cut back, 0 bases at V and 0 bases at J, with 9 bases in the middle.

The TCR sequence derives from a male donor with papillary thyroid cancer or a benign thyroid nodule (not recorded which). Some clones in this sample may be carry-over from other donors' samples. The sequencing input was blood. The chain is built from TRBV5-1 and TRBJ2-2, with unresolved D. The CDR3 loop is CASSLASVANTGELFF. CDR3 nucleotide sequence: TGCGCCAGCAGCTTGGCGAGCGTCGCGAACACCGGGGAGCTGTTTTTT.